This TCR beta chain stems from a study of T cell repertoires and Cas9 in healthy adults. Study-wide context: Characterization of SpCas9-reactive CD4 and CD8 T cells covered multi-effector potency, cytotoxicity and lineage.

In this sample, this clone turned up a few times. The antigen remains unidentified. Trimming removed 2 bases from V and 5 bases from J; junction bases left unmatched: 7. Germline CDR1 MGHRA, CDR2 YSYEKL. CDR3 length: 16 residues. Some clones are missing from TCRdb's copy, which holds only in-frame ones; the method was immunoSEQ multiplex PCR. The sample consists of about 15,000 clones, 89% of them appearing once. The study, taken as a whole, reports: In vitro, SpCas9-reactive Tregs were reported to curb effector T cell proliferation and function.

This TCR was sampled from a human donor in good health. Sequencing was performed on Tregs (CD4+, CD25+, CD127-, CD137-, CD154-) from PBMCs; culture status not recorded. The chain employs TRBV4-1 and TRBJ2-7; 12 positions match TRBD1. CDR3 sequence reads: CASSQTGTGGFDEQYF. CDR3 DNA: TGCGCCAGCAGCCAAACTGGGACAGGGGGCTTCGACGAGCAGTACTTC.